The 25 T cell receptor beta chains in this list originate from one sample, sequenced in a study of breast tumors, draining lymph nodes, adjacent tissues. Samples came from axillary lymph nodes draining the breast cancer. TCRdb re-derived calls from the multiplex PCR reads in MiXCR, one entry per CDR3 protein. Counted here are about 130,000 distinct CDR3 sequences, approximately 22% occurring once; the ten biggest clones make up 2.2%. Input material: axillary lymph node tissue. These receptors all stem from a female donor with breast cancer. Some clones in this sample may be carry-over from other donors' samples.

Worth noting for this clonotype: A much larger clone lies one base from this, so it may be a read error. The rearrangement links TRBV20-1 to TRBJ1-5; 7 bases fit TRBD1. The CDR3 runs 13 residues. Germline V gives CDR1 DFQATT, CDR2 SNEGSKA (reference sequence). CDR3 sequence reads: CSAPLDRQGPQRF. CDR3 bases: TGCAGTGCTCCTTTGGACAGGCAAGGGCCCCAGCGTTTT.

As to this clonotype: Germline is not matched at one junction end, which may reflect a read error. The V gene is TRBV5-6, the J gene TRBJ2-2; the D gene is possibly TRBD2 (6 bases). Germline CDR1 reads SGHDT; CDR2 reads YYEEEE. The CDR3 is 17 residues long. DNA of the CDR3: TGTGCCGGCAGCTTTGGCCGGGGGAGCGGGCGGACCGGGGAGCTGTTTTTT. Translated, it gives CAGSFGRGSGRTGELFF. Filled out from reference TRBV5-6 and TRBJ2-2, the complete variable domain reads DAGVTQSPTHLIKTRGQQVTLRCSPKSGHDTVSWYQQALGQGPQFIFQYYEEEERQRGNFPDRFSGHQFPNYSSELNVNALLLGDSALYLCAGSFGRGSGRTGELFFGEGSRLTVL.

There are many counts of this clonotype. The chain links TRBV27 to TRBJ2-1; the match to TRBD2 covers 10 bases. This CDR3 has 16 amino acids. Looked up from germline, CDR1 is MNHEY and CDR2 is SMNVEV (reference sequence). V lost 4 bases to trimming and J lost 7 bases; unmatched junction nucleotides: 10. CDR3 residues: CASSSQPSGSWNEQFF. CDR3 sequence (DNA): TGTGCCAGCAGTTCCCAACCTAGCGGGAGCTGGAATGAGCAGTTCTTC.

This clonotype occurred many times. The chain combines TRBV7-8 with TRBJ1-2; D is unresolved. The CDR3 extends over 14 amino acids. Germline V gene lookup returns CDR1 SGHVS and CDR2 FQNEAQ. V lost 5 bases and J 5 bases, leaving 15 bases between the germline ends. CDR3 sequence reads: CASSPGRTEYGYTF. The CDR3 region has the DNA TGTGCCAGCAGCCCGGGGAGGACGGAATATGGCTACACCTTC.

This clonotype was seen at least ten times. This chain joins TRBV6-2 or TRBV6-3 and TRBJ2-1; TRBD2 aligns across 8 bases. After removal of 8 bases from V and 5 bases from J, the junction contained 8 bases not matched to a gene. The CDR3 totals 14 residues. Per germline, CDR1 MNHEY and CDR2 SVGEGT. CDR3 in DNA: TGTGCCAGCGGGCAGGCGGGAGGTAACAATGAGCAGTTCTTC. Encoded protein: CASGQAGGNNEQFF.

The chain recombines TRBV28 with TRBJ2-2; tentative D call: TRBD2 (5 bases). The germline V and J ends were trimmed by 2 bases and 6 bases, with 10 bases remaining between them. Germline loops: CDR1 MDHEN, CDR2 SYDVKM. The CDR3 contains 14 residues. This CDR3 reads CASSLGEAAGELFF. CDR3 in DNA: TGTGCCAGCAGTTTAGGCGAAGCGGCCGGGGAGCTGTTTTTT. Full variable domain (missing parts from reference TRBV28 and TRBJ2-2): DVKVTQSSRYLVKRTGEKVFLECVQDMDHENMFWYRQDPGLGLRLIYFSYDVKMKEKGDIPEGYSVSREKKERFSLILESASTNQTSMYLCASSLGEAAGELFFGEGSRLTVL.

The chain has TRBV28 and TRBJ1-2; D is possibly TRBD1 (6 bases). CDR1 is MDHEN and CDR2 is SYDVKM in the germline V gene. Trimming shortened V by 6 bases and J by 8 bases, and 16 bases separated the two germline ends. This CDR3 is built from 13 residues. The CDR3 loop reads CASRDGGAEGYTF. The CDR3 coding sequence is TGTGCCAGCAGAGATGGGGGCGCCGAGGGCTACACCTTC.

This clonotype was seen ten or more times. CDR3 bases: TGTGCCAGCAGCCCCGGGGGACAGGGGGCGGGGGAGCAGTACTTC. It encodes CASSPGGQGAGEQYF. V and J are TRBV7-9 and TRBJ2-7, with 12 bases that match TRBD1. The CDR3 runs 15 residues. Germline CDR1 SEHNR, CDR2 FQNEAQ (reference sequence). V was pared by 5 bases and J by 7 bases, with 9 bases of the junction left unmatched.

This clonotype was found many times. One end of the junction is discordant with germline, which a read error may explain. The J gene is TRBJ2-1, the V gene TRBV9; D may be TRBD1 or TRBD2 (5 bases each). From germline, CDR1 is SGDLS and CDR2 YYNGEE. The CDR3 is 15 amino acids. CDR3 nucleotide sequence: TGTGCCAGCAGCGTAGAACCCGGGACCTATAATGAGCAGTTCTTC. Protein: CASSVEPGTYNEQFF.

This clonotype was found many times. The V call is TRBV7-6, the J call TRBJ2-6, with 8 positions matching TRBD1. Looked up from germline, CDR1 is SGHVS and CDR2 is FNYEAQ. V lost 4 bases and J lost 3; bases outside the gene matches: 8. This CDR3 comprises 17 residues. CDR3 nucleotide sequence: TGTGCCAGCAGCTCCGACAGGGGTCCCTATGGGGCCAACGTCCTGACTTTC. Amino acid sequence: CASSSDRGPYGANVLTF.

This clonotype was observed at least ten times. The V and J genes are TRBV9 and TRBJ2-3; 9 positions agree with TRBD2. The CDR3 contains 17 residues. Trimming removed 0 bases from V and 2 bases from J; junction bases left unmatched: 7. The V gene's germline CDR1 is SGDLS and CDR2 YYNGEE. The CDR3 DNA is TGTGCCAGCAGCGTAGGGTTAGCGGGAGCTTCCACAGATACGCAGTATTTT. This sequence encodes CASSVGLAGASTDTQYF.

This clonotype was counted at least ten times. CDR3 residues: CASSEQGSTGELFF. In DNA, the CDR3 is TGTGCCAGCAGTGAACAGGGAAGCACCGGGGAGCTGTTTTTT. J is TRBJ2-2 and V is TRBV2; D possibly corresponds to TRBD1 (5 bases). Trimming took 2 bases from V and 4 from J, leaving 8 bases between them. CDR3 length: 14 amino acids. Per the germline V gene, CDR1 is SNHLY and CDR2 is FYNNEI.

This clonotype was observed at least ten times. The rearrangement uses TRBV2 and TRBJ2-3; 7 bases map to TRBD2. Germline CDR1 SNHLY, CDR2 FYNNEI. This CDR3 is 15 amino acids long. The V and J ends lost 8 bases and 6 bases, in that order; junction bases with no gene match: 14. CDR3 DNA sequence: TGTGCCAGCCAGGTCCTAGCGGAGGTTGCGGATACGCAGTATTTT. Protein: CASQVLAEVADTQYF.

A remark on this clonotype: This may arise from a read error, as a much more abundant clone is one base away. V usage is TRBV19 and J usage is TRBJ2-1, with D perhaps matching TRBD2 (6 bases). Per germline, CDR1 LNHDA and CDR2 SQIVND (reference sequence). There are 12 residues in the CDR3. The CDR3 protein is CASHGGYNKQFF. The CDR3 DNA follows: TGTGCCAGTCACGGGGGTTACAATAAGCAGTTCTTC.

With respect to this clonotype: A read error may be the cause here, since a much bigger clone is one base away. The chain employs TRBV29-1 and TRBJ2-1; 15 positions match TRBD2. The CDR3 consists of 15 residues. Germline CDR1 SQVTM, CDR2 ANQGSEA. The CDR3 is CGVEGGLAGGLEQFF. In DNA form, the CDR3 reads TGCGGCGTTGAAGGGGGACTAGCGGGAGGTCTTGAGCAGTTCTTC.

This clonotype was detected many times. This chain joins TRBV2 and TRBJ2-7, with 9 bases identical to TRBD1. CDR1 is SNHLY and CDR2 is FYNNEI in the germline V gene. CDR3 length: 16 residues. V gave up 3 bases and J gave up 8 bases; unmatched junction bases: 14. The CDR3 protein is CASSDTSGTGWLQQYF. The CDR3 nucleotides are TGTGCCAGCAGTGATACCTCCGGGACAGGGTGGCTCCAGCAGTACTTC.

This clonotype occurred many times. The chain uses TRBV12-5 and TRBJ2-3, with unresolved D. Germline lookup yields CDR1 LGHNT and CDR2 FRNRAP. V shed 3 bases and J shed 2 bases, with 3 bases lying between them. The CDR3 runs to 12 residues. The CDR3 DNA sequence: TGTGCTAGTGGTTTATCCACAGATACGCAGTATTTT. It encodes CASGLSTDTQYF.

This clonotype was counted many times. This chain joins TRBV9 and TRBJ2-1, with D uncertain. Germline CDR1 and CDR2: SGDLS and YYNGEE. CDR3 length: 14 residues. V was trimmed by 3 bases and J by 9 bases, leaving 16 bases between them. CDR3 residues: CASSAASSTVEQFF. In nucleotides, the CDR3 is TGTGCCAGCAGCGCAGCTTCAAGTACGGTTGAGCAGTTCTTC. The whole variable domain, filled in from reference TRBV9 and TRBJ2-1, reads DSGVTQTPKHLITATGQRVTLRCSPRSGDLSVYWYQQSLDQGLQFLIQYYNGEERAKGNILERFSAQQFPDLHSELNLSSLELGDSALYFCASSAASSTVEQFFGPGTRLTVL.

As for this clonotype: A much larger clone differs from this one at a single base, so this may be a read error. This rearrangement joins TRBV7-6 to TRBJ2-2; D is unclear. Germline loops: CDR1 SGHVS, CDR2 FNYEAQ. The CDR3 spans 12 residues. The CDR3 protein is CARSLASGELFF. CDR3 nucleotides: TGTGCCAGAAGCTTAGCCAGCGGGGAGCTGTTTTTT. The variable domain in full, with the rest retrieved from reference TRBV7-6 and TRBJ2-2, is GAGVSQSPRYKVTKRGQDVALRCDPISGHVSLYWYRQALGQGPEFLTYFNYEAQQDKSGLPNDRFSAERPEGSISTLTIQRTEQRDSAMYRCARSLASGELFFGEGSRLTVL.

This clonotype was seen once. This chain uses TRBV6-5 with TRBJ2-4; weak D call: TRBD2 (6 bases). Germline V gene lookup returns CDR1 MNHEY and CDR2 SVGAGI. The CDR3 sequence is 14 residues long. Trimming left V 6 bases short and J 4 bases short, with 13 bases between. CDR3 DNA: TGTGCCAGCAGGCGACTAGAAATTAAAAACATTCAGTACTTC. Its protein is CASRRLEIKNIQYF.

This clonotype appeared many times. The chain combines TRBV27 with TRBJ1-4; 8 bases are shared with TRBD1. Germline V gene sequence: CDR1 MNHEY, CDR2 SMNVEV (reference sequence). After removal of 3 bases from V and 7 bases from J, the junction contained 4 bases not matched to a gene. This CDR3 region has 14 residues. The CDR3 is CASSLTGVVEKLFF. CDR3 sequence (DNA): TGTGCCAGCAGTTTGACAGGGGTGGTTGAAAAACTGTTTTTT.

V gene TRBV30 combines with J gene TRBJ1-1, with D possibly being TRBD1 (5 bases). The germline V and J ends were trimmed by 4 bases and 4 bases, with 16 bases remaining between them. The CDR3 runs 14 residues. Germline V gene data show CDR1 as GTSNPN and CDR2 as SVGIG (reference sequence). CDR3 sequence reads: CAWTLRGGGTEAFF. The CDR3 nucleotides are TGTGCCTGGACCTTACGAGGCGGGGGCACTGAAGCTTTCTTT.

This clonotype occurred many times. The rearrangement uses TRBV7-9 and TRBJ1-3, with no clear D. Per germline, CDR1 SEHNR and CDR2 FQNEAQ (reference sequence). V shed 2 bases and J shed 0 bases, with 5 bases lying between them. The CDR3 contains 14 residues. For the CDR3, the DNA is TGTGCCAGCAGCTTAATACGCTCTGGAAACACCATATATTTT. Its translation: CASSLIRSGNTIYF.

This clonotype was detected ten times or more. The chain carries TRBV6-5 and TRBJ2-7; 8 nucleotides line up with TRBD2. V was clipped by 7 bases and J by 0 bases; unmatched bases: 5. The CDR3 has 14 residues. The V gene's germline CDR1 is MNHEY and CDR2 SVGAGI. In DNA, the CDR3 is TGTGCCAGCATTAGCGGGACCACCTCCTACGAGCAGTACTTC. Encoded protein: CASISGTTSYEQYF.

In its sample, this clonotype was seen a few times. CDR3 nucleotides: TGTGCCAGTACCGCAAGAGCCCGGGCTGGGGCCAACGTCCTGACTTTC. Amino acids: CASTARARAGANVLTF. The chain recombines TRBV19 with TRBJ2-6; D unclear. Germline CDR1 and CDR2: LNHDA and SQIVND (reference sequence). V lost 7 bases to trimming and J lost 2 bases, with 15 bases between them. The CDR3 has 16 residues.